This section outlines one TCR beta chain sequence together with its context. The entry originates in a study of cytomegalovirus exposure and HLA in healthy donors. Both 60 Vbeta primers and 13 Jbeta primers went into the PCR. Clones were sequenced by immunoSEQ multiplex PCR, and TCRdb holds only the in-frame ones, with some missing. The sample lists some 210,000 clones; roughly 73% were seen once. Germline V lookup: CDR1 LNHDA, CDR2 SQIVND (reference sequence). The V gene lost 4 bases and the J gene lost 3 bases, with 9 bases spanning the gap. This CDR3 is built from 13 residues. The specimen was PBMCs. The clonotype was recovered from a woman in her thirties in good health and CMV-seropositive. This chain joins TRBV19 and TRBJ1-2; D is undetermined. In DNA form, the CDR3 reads TGTGCCAGTAGTACCTACTTAGACTATGGCTACACCTTC. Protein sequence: CASSTYLDYGYTF.